This T cell receptor (beta chain) originates from a study of blood T cell repertoires in COVID-19 (dated by TCRdb to 2020 to 2022). Describing the broader study: Samples covering the acute and convalescent phases of COVID-19 were provided by collaborators in the United States, Italy and Spain. The material from the prospective study consisted of cDNA or gDNA derived from T cells, B-cell-depleted T cells, or PBMCs. Deeply sampled blood TCRbeta repertoires from subjects exposed to, actively infected with, or recovered from COVID-19 were included in the dataset. The repertoires were released in a freely available public database meant as a resource for research on the immune response to SARS-CoV-2. Samples came from the ongoing ImmuneRACE study (first 160 participants) plus 1,254 subjects from 6 global collaborators. Nearly every sample came with metadata listing a de-identified subject ID, COVID-19 status, age in years and sex. Where available, HLA class I and class II types were taken from metadata supplied by the sample provider and were not determined by assay-based typing.

Collaborating institutions collected whole blood in K2EDTA tubes following their own protocols. Collaborator samples were shipped for TCRbeta analysis as frozen whole blood, isolated PBMCs, or DNA extracted from either sample type. Spanning cysteine to phenylalanine, the CDR3 consists of 16 amino acids. CDR3 DNA is the only sequence kept; it has 48 bases, read in frame from the first base. CDR1 and CDR2, per the germline V gene, are SGHVS and FQNEAQ. V lost 1 base and J lost 0 bases; the stretch between them is 10 bases long. About this clone: Its antigen has not been determined. No base qualities exist here, and no much larger clone lies one base off it.

The investigation overall reported the following: The quantity of clinical and demographic metadata differed by source and by participant and was supplied without curation.

TCRbeta CDR3 regions were amplified from genomic DNA using the immunoSEQ Assay, a bias-controlled multiplex PCR. The authors' pipeline ran thus. Within the assay, amplification of reference gene primers was used to estimate how many nucleated cells each sample contained. To quantify the absolute abundance of each unique TCRbeta CDR3 rearrangement, sequence reads were collapsed and filtered. For each sample, productive Simpson clonality was calculated by taking the square root of Simpson's diversity index across productive rearrangements. TCRdb's version of the immuneACCESS table is confined to in-frame rearrangements and falls short of the full clone set. An unresolved V gene accounts for under half of the shortfall where checked; the remainder is of unknown origin. That table is the source of V, J and clone size, and D and trimming were worked out from the DNA. The sample table contains around 130,000 clones; only one count was recorded for 84% of them. The ten largest make up approximately 1.5% of the sample.

This clonotype was sampled from a man aged 55 to 70 with acute or convalescent COVID-19. The sequence joins TRBV7-8 to TRBJ1-5, with TRBD1 tentatively as D gene (6 bases match). The sample comprised peripheral blood. The CDR3 protein sequence reads: CASSLGTEYSNQPQHF. The sequenced DNA: TGTGCCAGCAGCTTAGGGACAGAGTATAGCAATCAGCCCCAGCATTTT. The CDR3 plus the reference TRBV7-8 and TRBJ1-5 genes for the other parts give the full variable domain: GAGVSQSPRYKVAKRGQDVALRCDPISGHVSLFWYQQALGQGPEFLTYFQNEAQLDKSGLPSDRFFAERPEGSVSTLKIQRTQQEDSAVYLCASSLGTEYSNQPQHFGDGTRLSIL.